This TCR beta chain was found in a study of cytomegalovirus exposure and HLA in healthy donors. General study findings and limits: Accounts indicate the classifier identified cytomegalovirus status with strong specificity and sensitivity.

The V gene lost 5 bases and the J gene lost 11 bases, with 9 bases spanning the gap. This CDR3 has 10 residues. Per germline, CDR1 SGHTA and CDR2 FQGNSA. In regard to this clone: As yet, its antigen is unknown.

There were likely unrecorded immune exposures, though donors were nominally healthy when sampled. Use of 60 Vbeta and 13 Jbeta primers characterized the PCR. Repertoires were generated with immunoSEQ multiplex PCR, while TCRdb's copy carries only in-frame clones and drops some. The data show around 140,000 clones, 60% to 80% seen once. The rearrangement links TRBV7-2 to TRBJ1-1; D gene uncertain. Sequenced sample: PBMCs. This clonotype was sampled from a male donor in good health and CMV-seronegative. The CDR3 DNA reads as TGTGCCAGCAGCACCACAAACGCTTTCTTT. This codes for CASSTTNAFF.